This T cell receptor (beta chain) is from a study of cytomegalovirus exposure and HLA in healthy donors. CDR1 MNHEY and CDR2 SVGAGI come from the germline V gene. This CDR3 spans 13 amino acids. The V end lost 6 bases, the J end lost 1 base, and 9 bases lay between the germline ends. Study results and caveats: Rare TCR sequences predominated, though certain public TCRs were found in many donors. Presence/absence comparisons presumed near-even sequencing depth among donors.

Note on this clone: Its specificity is unknown.

With 60 Vbeta and 13 Jbeta primers, the PCR was carried out. How the authors handled the data: Around 80 million unique TCR beta chains, about 10 million of them shared, were counted by a later analysis. Some clones are missing from TCRdb's copy, which holds only in-frame ones; the method was immunoSEQ multiplex PCR. V and J calls and clone size are given by that table; D and trimming were obtained from the DNA. In total, the table holds approximately 77,000 clones. Sample: PBMCs. This sequence was found in a man aged 25 to 40 in good health and CMV-seronegative. The chain combines TRBV6-5 with TRBJ1-1, with no clear D. CDR3 in amino acids: CASSPRGNTEAFF. The CDR3 nucleotides are TGTGCCAGCAGCCCCCGGGGGAACACTGAAGCTTTCTTT.